The present T cell receptor (beta chain) was sequenced within a study of T cell repertoires in cytomegalovirus infection. Each CDR3 protein gets one entry after TCRdb re-called the reads with MiXCR. Among around 750,000 distinct CDR3 sequences listed, 32% were seen once. For this clonotype: Its antigen is unidentified.

The CDR3 length is 16 residues. V shed 0 bases and J 7 bases; nucleotides not matched to a gene: 11. Looked up from germline, CDR1 is DFQATT and CDR2 is SNEGSKA (reference sequence). The rearrangement joins TRBV20-1 to TRBJ2-5; 10 nucleotides agree with TRBD2. This material consisted of cultured CD8+ T cells from PBMCs, taken from culture after CMV antigen stimulation. The sequence came from a human donor in good health (CMV status not recorded). Some clones in this sample may be carry-over from other donors' samples. This CDR3 reads CSARDRASGGSRTQYF. The DNA for the CDR3 is TGCAGTGCTAGAGATAGAGCTAGCGGGGGTAGTCGGACCCAGTACTTC.